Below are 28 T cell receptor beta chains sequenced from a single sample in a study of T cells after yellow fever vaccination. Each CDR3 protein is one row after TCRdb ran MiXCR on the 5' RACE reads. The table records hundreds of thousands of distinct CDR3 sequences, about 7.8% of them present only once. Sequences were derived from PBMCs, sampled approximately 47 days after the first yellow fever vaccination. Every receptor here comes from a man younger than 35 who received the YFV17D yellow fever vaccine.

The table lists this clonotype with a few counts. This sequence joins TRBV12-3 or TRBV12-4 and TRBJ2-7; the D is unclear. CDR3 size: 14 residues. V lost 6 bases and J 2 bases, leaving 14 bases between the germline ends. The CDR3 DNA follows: TGTGCCAGCAGCCTTCGGGCCGTAGCCTACGAGCAGTACTTC. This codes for CASSLRAVAYEQYF.

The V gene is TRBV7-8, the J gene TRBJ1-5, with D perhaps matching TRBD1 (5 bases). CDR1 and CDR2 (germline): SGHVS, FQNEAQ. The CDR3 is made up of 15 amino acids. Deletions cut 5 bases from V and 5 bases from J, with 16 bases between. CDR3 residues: CASSERDSQYQPQHF. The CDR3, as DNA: TGTGCCAGCAGCGAAAGAGACAGTCAATATCAGCCCCAGCATTTT.

CDR3 residues: CSAFVSSYNEQFF. Here the CDR3 DNA reads TGCAGTGCTTTTGTCAGCTCCTACAATGAGCAGTTCTTC. This chain uses TRBV20-1 with TRBJ2-1; D gene unclear. Looked up from germline, CDR1 is DFQATT and CDR2 is SNEGSKA (reference sequence). This CDR3 contains 13 residues. V lost 5 bases to trimming and J lost 0 bases, with 8 bases between them.

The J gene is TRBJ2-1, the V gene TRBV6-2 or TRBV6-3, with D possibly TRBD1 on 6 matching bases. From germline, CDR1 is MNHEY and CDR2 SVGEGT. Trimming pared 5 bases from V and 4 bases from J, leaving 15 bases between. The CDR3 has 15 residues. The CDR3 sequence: CASSDWTDEYNEQFF. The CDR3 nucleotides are TGTGCCAGCAGTGACTGGACAGATGAATACAATGAGCAGTTCTTC.

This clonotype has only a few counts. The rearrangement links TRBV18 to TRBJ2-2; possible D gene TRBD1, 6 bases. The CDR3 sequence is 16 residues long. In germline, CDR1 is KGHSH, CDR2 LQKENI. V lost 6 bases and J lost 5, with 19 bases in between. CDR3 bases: TGTGCCAGCTCGCGAAACAGGGTCCGCGGGACCGGGGAGCTGTTTTTT. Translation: CASSRNRVRGTGELFF.

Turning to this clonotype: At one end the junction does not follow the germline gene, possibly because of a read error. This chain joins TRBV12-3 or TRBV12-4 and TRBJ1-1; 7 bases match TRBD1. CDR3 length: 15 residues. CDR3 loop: CASSLAGGENTEAFF. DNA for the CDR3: TGTGCCAGCAGCTTAGCAGGGGGAGAGAACACTGAAGCTTTCTTT.

The CDR3 spells CASSLDARPGGTETYEQYF. For the CDR3, the DNA is TGTGCCAGCAGCTTAGATGCCCGACCCGGGGGGACGGAAACCTACGAGCAGTACTTC. The J gene is TRBJ2-7, the V gene TRBV11-2; TRBD2 aligns across 7 bases. The germline V gene encodes CDR1 SGHAT and CDR2 FQNNGV. The CDR3 runs to 19 residues. The trim removed 0 bases at V and 2 bases at J, leaving 16 bases unmatched. Using reference TRBV11-2 and TRBJ2-7 for the parts outside the CDR3, the full variable domain is EAGVAQSPRYKIIEKRQSVAFWCNPISGHATLYWYQQILGQGPKLLIQFQNNGVVDDSQLPKDRFSAERLKGVDSTLKIQPAKLEDSAVYLCASSLDARPGGTETYEQYFGPGTRLTVT.

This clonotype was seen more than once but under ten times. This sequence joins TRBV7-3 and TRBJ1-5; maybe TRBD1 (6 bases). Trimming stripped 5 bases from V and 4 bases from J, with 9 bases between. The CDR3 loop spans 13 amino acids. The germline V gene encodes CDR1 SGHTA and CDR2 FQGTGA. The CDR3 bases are TGTGCCAGCAGCACAGGACAGAATCAGCCCCAGCATTTT. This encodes CASSTGQNQPQHF.

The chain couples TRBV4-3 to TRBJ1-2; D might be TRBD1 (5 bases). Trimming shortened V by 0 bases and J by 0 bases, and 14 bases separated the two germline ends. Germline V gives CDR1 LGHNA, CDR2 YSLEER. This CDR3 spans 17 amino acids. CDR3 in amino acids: CASSQESVGAANYGYTF. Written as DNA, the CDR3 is TGCGCCAGCAGCCAAGAGAGTGTAGGGGCAGCTAACTATGGCTACACCTTC.

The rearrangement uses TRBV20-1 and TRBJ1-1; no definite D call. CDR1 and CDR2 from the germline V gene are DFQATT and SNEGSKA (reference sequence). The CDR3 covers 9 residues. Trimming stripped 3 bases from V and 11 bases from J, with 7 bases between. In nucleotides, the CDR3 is TGCAGTGCTAGGCCGCTGGCTTTCTTT. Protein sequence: CSARPLAFF.

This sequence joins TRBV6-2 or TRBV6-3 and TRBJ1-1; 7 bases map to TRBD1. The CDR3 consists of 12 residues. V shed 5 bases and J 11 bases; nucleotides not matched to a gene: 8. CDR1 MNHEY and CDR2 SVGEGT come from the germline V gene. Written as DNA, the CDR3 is TGTGCCAGCAGTCGTACTGACAGGGTGGCTTTCTTT. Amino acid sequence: CASSRTDRVAFF.

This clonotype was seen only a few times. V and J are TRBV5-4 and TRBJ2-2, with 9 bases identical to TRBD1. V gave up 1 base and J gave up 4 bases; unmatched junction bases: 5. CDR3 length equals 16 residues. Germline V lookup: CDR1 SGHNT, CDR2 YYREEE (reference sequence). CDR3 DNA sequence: TGTGCCAGCAGCTTGTGGGGACAGGGCCGCACCGGGGAGCTGTTTTTT. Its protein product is CASSLWGQGRTGELFF.

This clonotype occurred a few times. This CDR3 reads CASSIAGLQTQYF. As DNA, the CDR3 is TGTGCCAGTAGTATAGCGGGGCTGCAGACCCAGTACTTC. The chain couples TRBV19 to TRBJ2-5; D may be TRBD1 or TRBD2 (5 bases each). CDR3 length equals 13 residues. In germline, CDR1 is LNHDA, CDR2 SQIVND (reference sequence). Trimming stripped 1 base from V and 6 bases from J, with 9 bases between.

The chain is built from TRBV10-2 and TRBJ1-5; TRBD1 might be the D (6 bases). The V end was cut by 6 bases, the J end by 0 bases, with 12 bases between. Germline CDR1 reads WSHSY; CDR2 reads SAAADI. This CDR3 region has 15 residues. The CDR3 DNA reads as TGCGCCAGCAGCAGACAGGTCGATAGCAATCAGCCCCAGCATTTT. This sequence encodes CASSRQVDSNQPQHF.

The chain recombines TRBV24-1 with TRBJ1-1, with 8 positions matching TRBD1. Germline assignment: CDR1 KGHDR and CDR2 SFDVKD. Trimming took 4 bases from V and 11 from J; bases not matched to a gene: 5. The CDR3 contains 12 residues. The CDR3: CATSEQGVRAFF. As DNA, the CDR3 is TGTGCCACCAGTGAACAGGGGGTCAGGGCTTTCTTT.

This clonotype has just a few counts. This chain's CDR3 is CASSPGSLETQYF. CDR3 DNA: TGTGCCAGCTCACCGGGTAGTTTGGAGACCCAGTACTTC. This chain joins TRBV18 and TRBJ2-5; D uncertain. Looked up from germline, CDR1 is KGHSH and CDR2 is LQKENI. V was pared by 3 bases and J by 5 bases, with 10 bases between. The CDR3 totals 13 residues.

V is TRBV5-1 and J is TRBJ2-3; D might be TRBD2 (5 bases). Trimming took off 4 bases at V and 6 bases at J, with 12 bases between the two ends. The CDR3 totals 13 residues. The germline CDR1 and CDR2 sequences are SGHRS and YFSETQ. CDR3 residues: CASSSGREDTQYF. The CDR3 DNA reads TGCGCCAGCAGCAGCGGACGAGAGGATACGCAGTATTTT.

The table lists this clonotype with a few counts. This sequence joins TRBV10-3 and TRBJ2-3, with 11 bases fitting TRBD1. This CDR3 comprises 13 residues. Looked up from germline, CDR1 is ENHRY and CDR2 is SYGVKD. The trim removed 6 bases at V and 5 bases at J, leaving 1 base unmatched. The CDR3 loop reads CAIRGQGVDTQYF. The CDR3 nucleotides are TGTGCCATCAGGGGACAGGGGGTAGATACGCAGTATTTT.

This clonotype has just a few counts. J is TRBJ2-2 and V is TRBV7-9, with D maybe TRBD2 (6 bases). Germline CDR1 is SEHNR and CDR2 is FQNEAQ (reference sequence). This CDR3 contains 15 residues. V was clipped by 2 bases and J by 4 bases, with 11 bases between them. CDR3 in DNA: TGTGCCAGCAGCTTACTTGCGGGGCTCACCGGGGAGCTGTTTTTT. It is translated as CASSLLAGLTGELFF.

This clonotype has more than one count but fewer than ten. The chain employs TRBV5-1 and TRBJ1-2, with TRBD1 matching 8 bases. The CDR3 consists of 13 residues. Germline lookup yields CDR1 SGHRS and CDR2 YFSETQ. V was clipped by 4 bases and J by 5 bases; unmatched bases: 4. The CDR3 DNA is TGCGCCAGCAGCACGACAGGGGAGTATGGCTACACCTTC. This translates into CASSTTGEYGYTF.

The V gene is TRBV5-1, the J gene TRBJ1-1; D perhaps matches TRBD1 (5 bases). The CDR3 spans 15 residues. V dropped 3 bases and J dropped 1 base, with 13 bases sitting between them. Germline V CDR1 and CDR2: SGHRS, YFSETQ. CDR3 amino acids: CASSSGLRGNTEAFF. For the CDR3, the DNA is TGCGCCAGCAGCTCGGGTTTGAGGGGGAACACTGAAGCTTTCTTT. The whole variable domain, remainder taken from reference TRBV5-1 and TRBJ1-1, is KAGVTQTPRYLIKTRGQQVTLSCSPISGHRSVSWYQQTPGQGLQFLFEYFSETQRNKGNFPGRFSGRQFSNSRSEMNVSTLELGDSALYLCASSSGLRGNTEAFFGQGTRLTVV.

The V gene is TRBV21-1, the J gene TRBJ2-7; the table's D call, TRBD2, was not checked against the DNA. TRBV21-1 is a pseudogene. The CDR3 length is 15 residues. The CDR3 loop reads CASSTGDSSSYEQYV. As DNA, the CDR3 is TGTGCCAGCAGCACGGGGGACTCCAGCTCCTACGAGCAGTACGTC.

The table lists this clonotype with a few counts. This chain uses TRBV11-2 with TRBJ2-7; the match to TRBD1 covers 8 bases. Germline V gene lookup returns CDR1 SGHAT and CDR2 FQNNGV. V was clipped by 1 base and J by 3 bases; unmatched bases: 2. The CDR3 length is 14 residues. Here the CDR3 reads CASSLVGTGYEQYF. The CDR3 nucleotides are TGTGCCAGCAGCTTAGTGGGGACAGGCTACGAGCAGTACTTC.

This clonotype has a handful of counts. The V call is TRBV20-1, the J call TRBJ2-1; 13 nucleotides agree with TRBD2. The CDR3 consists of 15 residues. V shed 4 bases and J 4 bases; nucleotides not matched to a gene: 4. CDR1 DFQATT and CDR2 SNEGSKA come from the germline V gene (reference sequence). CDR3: CSAMGLAGQYNEQFF. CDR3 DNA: TGCAGTGCTATGGGACTAGCGGGACAATACAATGAGCAGTTCTTC.

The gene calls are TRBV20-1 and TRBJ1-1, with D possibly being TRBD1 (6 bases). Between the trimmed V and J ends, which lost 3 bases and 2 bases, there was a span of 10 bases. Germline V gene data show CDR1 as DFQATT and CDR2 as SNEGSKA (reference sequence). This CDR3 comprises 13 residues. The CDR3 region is CSASGGPNTEAFF. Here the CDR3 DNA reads TGCAGTGCTAGTGGGGGGCCTAACACTGAAGCTTTCTTT.

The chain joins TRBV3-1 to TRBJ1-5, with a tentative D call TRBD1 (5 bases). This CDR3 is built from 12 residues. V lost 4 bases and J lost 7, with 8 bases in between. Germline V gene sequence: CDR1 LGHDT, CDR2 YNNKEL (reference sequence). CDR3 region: CASSRGRQPQHF. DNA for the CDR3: TGTGCCAGCAGCCGGGGCCGGCAGCCCCAGCATTTT. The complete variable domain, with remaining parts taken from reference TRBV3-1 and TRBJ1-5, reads DTAVSQTPKYLVTQMGNDKSIKCEQNLGHDTMYWYKQDSKKFLKIMFSYNNKELIINETVPNRFSPKSPDKAHLNLHINSLELGDSAVYFCASSRGRQPQHFGDGTRLSIL.

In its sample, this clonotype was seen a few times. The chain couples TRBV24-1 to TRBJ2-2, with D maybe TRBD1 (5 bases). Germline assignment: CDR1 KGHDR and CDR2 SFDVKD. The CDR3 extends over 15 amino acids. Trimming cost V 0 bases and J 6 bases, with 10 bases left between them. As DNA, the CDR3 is TGTGCCACCAGTGATTTGGCGGTGGGGCCCGGGGAGCTGTTTTTT. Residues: CATSDLAVGPGELFF.

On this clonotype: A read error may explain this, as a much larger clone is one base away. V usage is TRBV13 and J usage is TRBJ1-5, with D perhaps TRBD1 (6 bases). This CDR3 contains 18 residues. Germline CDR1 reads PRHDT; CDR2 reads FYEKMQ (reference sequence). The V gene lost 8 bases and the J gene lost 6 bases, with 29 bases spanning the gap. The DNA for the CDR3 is TGTGCCAGCTGTTCTATAGAGGTATCAGGGGATTATATTCAGCCCCAGCATTTT. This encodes CASCSIEVSGDYIQPQHF. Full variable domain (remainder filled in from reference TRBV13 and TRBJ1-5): AAGVIQSPRHLIKEKRETATLKCYPIPRHDTVYWYQQGPGQDPQFLISFYEKMQSDKGSIPDRFSAQQFSDYHSELNMSSLELGDSALYFCASCSIEVSGDYIQPQHFGDGTRLSIL.